The clone carrying this TCR beta chain has at least ten counts. Template material for TCR beta VDJ and CDR3 profiling consisted of genomic DNA. One entry per CDR3 protein results from TCRdb running MiXCR on the reads. Counted here are a few hundred thousand distinct CDR3 sequences, 61% occurring once; the ten biggest clones make up roughly 29%. This sample was included in a study of CD8+CD57+ T cells in acquired aplastic anemia. CDR1 is SGHTA and CDR2 is FQGTGA in the germline V gene. Trimming cost V 4 bases and J 4 bases; bases outside gene matches: 7. The CDR3 extends over 15 amino acids. The sample taken for sequencing was sorted CD4+, CD8+, or CD8+CD57+ T cells (not recorded which) from PBMCs. This rearrangement joins TRBV7-3 to TRBJ2-7; 10 positions agree with TRBD2. The sequence was collected from a human donor in good health. The DNA of the CDR3 is TGTGCCAGCAGCTCCCTAGCGGGAGAGGGTTACGAGCAGTACTTC. Amino acid sequence: CASSSLAGEGYEQYF. Drawing the rest from reference TRBV7-3 and TRBJ2-7, the complete variable domain is GAGVSQTPSNKVTEKGKYVELRCDPISGHTALYWYRQSLGQGPEFLIYFQGTGAADDSGLPNDRFFAVRPEGSVSTLKIQRTERGDSAVYLCASSSLAGEGYEQYFGPGTRLTVT.